A single sample is the source of the 9 T cell receptor beta chains below, sequenced in a study of shared clonotypes between healthy human individuals. Profiling relied on immunoSEQ multiplex PCR, and the TCRdb table lists in-frame clones only, not all of them. The repertoire includes some 2,400,000 clones, 90% to 97% of them detected once, and less than 0.15% sits in the top ten. What was sequenced was naive CD4+ T cells sorted from blood. Subset here: CD45RA+ positively selected. These receptors were collected from a man aged 18 to 30 in good health.

This clone was recorded only once. The rearrangement joins TRBV6-1 to TRBJ1-4; the D gene is possibly TRBD1 (6 bases). The CDR3 is 16 amino acids. Deletions cut 1 base from V and 3 bases from J, with 12 bases between. Per the germline V gene, CDR1 is MNHNS and CDR2 is SASEGT. Here the CDR3 reads CASSEVRGAANEKLFF. CDR3 in DNA: TGTGCCAGCAGTGAAGTCAGGGGCGCGGCTAATGAAAAACTGTTTTTT.

The chain combines TRBV6-5 with TRBJ2-2, with D perhaps matching TRBD2 (5 bases). There are 15 residues in the CDR3. Trimming cost V 8 bases and J 0 bases, with 13 bases left between them. Germline V gene sequence: CDR1 MNHEY, CDR2 SVGAGI. CDR3 residues: CASGGTYTNTGELFF. DNA of the CDR3: TGTGCCAGCGGAGGAACATATACGAACACCGGGGAGCTGTTTTTT.

Comments on this clone: Other DNA sequences in the sample encode the same CDR3. The chain is built from TRBV11-2 and TRBJ2-3; the D gene is possibly TRBD1 (6 bases). Per the germline V gene, CDR1 is SGHAT and CDR2 is FQNNGV. The CDR3 consists of 14 residues. V was trimmed by 1 base and J by 4 bases, leaving 9 bases between them. The CDR3 nucleotides read TGTGCCAGCAGCTTAGTTGGGACATCAGATACGCAGTATTTT. Its protein is CASSLVGTSDTQYF.

This chain connects TRBV30 to TRBJ1-2; the match to TRBD1 covers 10 bases. The germline V gene encodes CDR1 GTSNPN and CDR2 SVGIG (reference sequence). Trimming cost V 6 bases and J 4 bases; bases outside gene matches: 20. CDR3 size: 18 residues. The CDR3 region has the DNA TGTGCCTGTCAAAGTGCCCCGGGACAGGGGACCCACGGCTATGGCTACACCTTC. This sequence encodes CACQSAPGQGTHGYGYTF.

This chain uses TRBV10-3 with TRBJ2-7, with TRBD2 matching 9 bases. The CDR3 extends over 15 amino acids. With 10 bases clipped from V and 0 bases from J, the junction kept 10 bases outside the gene matches. The germline gives CDR1 ENHRY, CDR2 SYGVKD. The CDR3 DNA reads TGTGCCACCTCAACCTCTAGCGGGAACTCCTACGAGCAGTACTTC. It encodes CATSTSSGNSYEQYF.

J is TRBJ2-7 and V is TRBV7-6; unclear D gene. Trimming left V 1 base short and J 6 bases short, with 7 bases between. In germline, CDR1 is SGHVS, CDR2 FNYEAQ. The CDR3 runs to 12 residues. The CDR3 DNA reads as TGTGCCAGCAGCTTAGAAGCATCCGAGCAGTACTTC. Its translation is CASSLEASEQYF.

The chain uses TRBV5-1 and TRBJ1-1; no definite D call. This CDR3 is built from 14 residues. V dropped 0 bases and J dropped 1 base, with 7 bases sitting between them. The germline V gene has CDR1 SGHRS and CDR2 YFSETQ. CDR3 sequence (DNA): TGCGCCAGCAGCTTGGAACAGCCGAACACTGAAGCTTTCTTT. This sequence encodes CASSLEQPNTEAFF.

The rearrangement links TRBV28 to TRBJ2-7, with D possibly TRBD1 on 6 matching bases. The ends were cut back, 5 bases at V and 7 bases at J, with 15 bases in the middle. Germline V CDR1 and CDR2: MDHEN, SYDVKM. This CDR3 contains 13 residues. CDR3 protein: CASSPTQGHEQYF. Here the CDR3 DNA reads TGTGCCAGCAGTCCCACGCAGGGACATGAGCAGTACTTC.

Worth noting for this clone: Other DNA sequences within the sample encode an identical CDR3. The genes are TRBV2 and TRBJ1-2; no definite D call. V dropped 6 bases and J dropped 8 bases, with 10 bases sitting between them. The CDR3 extends over 11 amino acids. The germline V gene encodes CDR1 SNHLY and CDR2 FYNNEI. The CDR3 nucleotides read TGTGCCAGCAGGGCTGGCGGGGGCTACACCTTC. Translation gives CASRAGGGYTF. Drawing the rest from reference TRBV2 and TRBJ1-2, the complete variable domain is EPEVTQTPSHQVTQMGQEVILRCVPISNHLYFYWYRQILGQKVEFLVSFYNNEISEKSEIFDDQFSVERPDGSNFTLKIRSTKLEDSAMYFCASRAGGGYTFGSGTRLTVV.